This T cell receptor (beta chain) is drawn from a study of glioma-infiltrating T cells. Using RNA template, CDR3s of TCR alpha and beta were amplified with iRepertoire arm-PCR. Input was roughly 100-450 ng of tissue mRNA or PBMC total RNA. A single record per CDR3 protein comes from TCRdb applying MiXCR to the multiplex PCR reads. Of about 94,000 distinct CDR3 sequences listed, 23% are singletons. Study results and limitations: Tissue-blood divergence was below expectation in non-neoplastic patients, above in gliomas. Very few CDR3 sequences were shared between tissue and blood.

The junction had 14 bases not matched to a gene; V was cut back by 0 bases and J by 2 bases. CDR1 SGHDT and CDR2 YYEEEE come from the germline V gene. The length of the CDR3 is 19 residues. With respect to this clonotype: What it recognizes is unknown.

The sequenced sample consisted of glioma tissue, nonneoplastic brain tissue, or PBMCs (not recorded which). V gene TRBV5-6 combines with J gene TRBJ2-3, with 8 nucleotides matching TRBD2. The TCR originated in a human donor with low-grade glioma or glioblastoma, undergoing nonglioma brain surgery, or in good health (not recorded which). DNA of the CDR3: TGTGCCAGCAGCTTGGGACCCCATGTAGCGGGACTCAACACAGATACGCAGTATTTT. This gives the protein CASSLGPHVAGLNTDTQYF.